This TCR beta chain came from a study of CD8 T cells in Susac syndrome. For the study at large: Clinically active disease was present in five or six of the sequenced Susac syndrome patients. Roughly eight of these patients were in remission. When blood was collected, patients with Susac syndrome were therapy-naive, were taking corticosteroids, or were receiving intravenous immunoglobulin alone.

Roughly 0.45 to 1 ug RNA was reverse transcribed with random hexamers. Amplification of TCR beta CDR3 across 54 Vbeta and 13 Jbeta was performed with immunoSEQ multiplex PCR. Using its own MiXCR run on the immunoSEQ multiplex PCR reads, TCRdb lists one record per CDR3 protein. The data contain around 130,000 distinct CDR3 sequences, over 95% of them singletons. CDR3 length equals 14 residues. Germline lookup yields CDR1 LNHDA and CDR2 SQIVND (reference sequence). Trimming removed 3 bases from V and 7 bases from J; junction bases left unmatched: 7. The sample consisted of CD4+ T cells from PBMCs. The source is a human donor with Susac syndrome. V gene TRBV19 combines with J gene TRBJ1-2; 8 nucleotides line up with TRBD1. DNA of the CDR3: TGTGCCAGTAGTATCCTCCAGGGGGCTGGTGGCTACACCTTC. Residues: CASSILQGAGGYTF.